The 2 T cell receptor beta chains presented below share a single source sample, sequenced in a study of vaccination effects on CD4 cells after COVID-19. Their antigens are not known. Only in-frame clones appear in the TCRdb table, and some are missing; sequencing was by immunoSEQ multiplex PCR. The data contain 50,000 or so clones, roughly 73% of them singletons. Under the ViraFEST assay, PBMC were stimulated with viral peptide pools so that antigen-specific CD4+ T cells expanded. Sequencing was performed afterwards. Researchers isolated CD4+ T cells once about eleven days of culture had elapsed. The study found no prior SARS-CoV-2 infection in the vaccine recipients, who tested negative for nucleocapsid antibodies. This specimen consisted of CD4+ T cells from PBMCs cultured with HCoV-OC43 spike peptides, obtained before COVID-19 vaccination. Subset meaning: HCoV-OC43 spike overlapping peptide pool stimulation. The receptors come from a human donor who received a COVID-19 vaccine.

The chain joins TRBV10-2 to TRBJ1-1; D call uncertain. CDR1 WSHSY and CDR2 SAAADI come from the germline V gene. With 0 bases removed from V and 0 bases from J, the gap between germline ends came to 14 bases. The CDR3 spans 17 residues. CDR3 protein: CASSESIFSGMNTEAFF. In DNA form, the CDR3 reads TGCGCCAGCAGTGAGTCGATCTTTTCGGGAATGAACACTGAAGCTTTCTTT.

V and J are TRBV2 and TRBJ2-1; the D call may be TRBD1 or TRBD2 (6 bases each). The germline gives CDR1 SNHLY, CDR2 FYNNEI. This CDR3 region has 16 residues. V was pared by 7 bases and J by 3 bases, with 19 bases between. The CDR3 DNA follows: TGTGCCAGCATTCGGGGGCCCGGTCCCTACTACAATGAGCAGTTCTTC. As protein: CASIRGPGPYYNEQFF. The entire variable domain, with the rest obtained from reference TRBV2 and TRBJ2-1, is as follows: EPEVTQTPSHQVTQMGQEVILRCVPISNHLYFYWYRQILGQKVEFLVSFYNNEISEKSEIFDDQFSVERPDGSNFTLKIRSTKLEDSAMYFCASIRGPGPYYNEQFFGPGTRLTVL.